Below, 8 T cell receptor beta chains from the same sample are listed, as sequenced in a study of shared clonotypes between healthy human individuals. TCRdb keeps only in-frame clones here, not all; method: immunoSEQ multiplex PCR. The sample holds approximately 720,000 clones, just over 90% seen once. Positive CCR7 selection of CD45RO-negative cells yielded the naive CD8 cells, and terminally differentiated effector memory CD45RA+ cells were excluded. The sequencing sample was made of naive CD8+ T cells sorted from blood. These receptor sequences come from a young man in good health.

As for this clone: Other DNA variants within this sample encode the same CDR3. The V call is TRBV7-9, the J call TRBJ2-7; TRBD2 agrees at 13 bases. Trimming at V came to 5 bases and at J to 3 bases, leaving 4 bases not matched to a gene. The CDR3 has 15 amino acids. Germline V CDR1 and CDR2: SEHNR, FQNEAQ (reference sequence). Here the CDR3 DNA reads TGTGCCAGCAGCCCAAGGACTAGCGGGAGCTACGAGCAGTACTTC. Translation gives CASSPRTSGSYEQYF. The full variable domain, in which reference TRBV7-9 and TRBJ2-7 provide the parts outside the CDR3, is DTGVSQNPRHKITKRGQNVTFRCDPISEHNRLYWYRQTLGQGPEFLTYFQNEAQLEKSRLLSDRFSAERPKGSFSTLEIQRTEQGDSAMYLCASSPRTSGSYEQYFGPGTRLTVT.

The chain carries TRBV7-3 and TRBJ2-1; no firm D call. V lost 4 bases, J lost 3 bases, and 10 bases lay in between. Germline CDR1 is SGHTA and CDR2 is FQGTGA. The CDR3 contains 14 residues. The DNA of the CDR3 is TGTGCCAGCAGCTCACAGAACTACTACAATGAGCAGTTCTTC. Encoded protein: CASSSQNYYNEQFF.

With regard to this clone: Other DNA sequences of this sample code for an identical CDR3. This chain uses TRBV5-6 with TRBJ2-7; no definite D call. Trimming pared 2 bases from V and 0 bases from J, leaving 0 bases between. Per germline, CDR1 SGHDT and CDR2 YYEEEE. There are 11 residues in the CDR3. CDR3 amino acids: CASSFSYEQYF. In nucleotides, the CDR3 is TGTGCCAGCAGCTTCTCCTACGAGCAGTACTTC.

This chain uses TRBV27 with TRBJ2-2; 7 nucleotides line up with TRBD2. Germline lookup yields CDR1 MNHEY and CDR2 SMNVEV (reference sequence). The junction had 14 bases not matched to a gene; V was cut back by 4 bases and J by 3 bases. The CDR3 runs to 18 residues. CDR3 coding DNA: TGTGCCAGCAGTTGGTTTGTAGCGGGCGGATGGGACACCGGGGAGCTGTTTTTT. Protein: CASSWFVAGGWDTGELFF.

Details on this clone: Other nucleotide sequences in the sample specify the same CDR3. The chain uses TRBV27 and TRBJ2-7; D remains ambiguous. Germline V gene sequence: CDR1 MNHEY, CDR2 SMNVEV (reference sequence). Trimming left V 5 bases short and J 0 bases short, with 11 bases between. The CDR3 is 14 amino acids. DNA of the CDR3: TGTGCCAGCAGTCCCCCCGGGTCCTCCTACGAGCAGTACTTC. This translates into CASSPPGSSYEQYF.

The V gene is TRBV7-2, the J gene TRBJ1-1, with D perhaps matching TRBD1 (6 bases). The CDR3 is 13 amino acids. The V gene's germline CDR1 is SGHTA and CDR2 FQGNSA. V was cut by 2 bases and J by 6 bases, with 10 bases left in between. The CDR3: CASSLMGGSEAFF. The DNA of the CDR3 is TGTGCCAGCAGCTTAATGGGGGGCTCTGAAGCTTTCTTT.

The CDR3 protein is CASSGRGSRANVLTF. The CDR3 DNA is TGTGCCAGCAGTGGGCGAGGGTCCCGGGCCAACGTCCTGACTTTC. The chain has TRBV2 and TRBJ2-6; perhaps TRBD2 as D (5 bases). Trimming took off 4 bases at V and 5 bases at J, with 12 bases between the two ends. This CDR3 has 15 amino acids. Germline V gene data show CDR1 as SNHLY and CDR2 as FYNNEI.

The CDR3 sequence: CASGTGDQPQHF. The DNA for the CDR3 is TGTGCCAGCGGGACAGGGGATCAGCCCCAGCATTTT. The genes are TRBV7-9 and TRBJ1-5; 10 nucleotides line up with TRBD1. The CDR3 is 12 residues long. Per the germline V gene, CDR1 is SEHNR and CDR2 is FQNEAQ (reference sequence). With V trimmed by 8 bases and J by 5 bases, 0 bases remained unmatched.